The rows below give T cell receptor beta chains drawn from one sample of a study of vaccination and CD4 T cells after COVID-19. TCRdb fed the PCR reads into MiXCR, producing one record per CDR3 protein. The table records over 15,000 distinct CDR3 sequences, about three quarters of them present only once. Their recognized antigens are unknown. The sequencing sample was made of CD4+ T cells from blood, cultured in vitro. These receptors were taken from a human donor who had recovered from COVID-19. Both conserved end residues are part of each CDR3. A D gene is named only where the DNA matches it firmly. Size is omitted from some rows. Given values are once, few, many or a class for expanded clones.

CDR3 DNA: TGTGCCAGCAGTGACCAGGGGGGACAGGCGCAGTATTTT
CDR3 protein: CASSDQGGQAQYF
clone size: NA
J gene: TRBJ2-3
V gene: TRBV6-4
D gene: TRBD1

CDR3 DNA: TGCAGTGCTAGAGAGTCTAGCGGGAGTGCCGCCGGGGAGCTGTTTTTT
CDR3 protein: CSARESSGSAAGELFF
clone size: NA
J gene: TRBJ2-2
V gene: TRBV20-1
D gene: TRBD2

CDR3 DNA: TGTGCCACCAAGGACCGTGTGAGAGAGAACACCGGGGAGCTGTTTTTT
CDR3 protein: CATKDRVRENTGELFF
clone size: NA
J gene: TRBJ2-2
V gene: TRBV15
D gene: NA

CDR3 DNA: TGTGCCAGCAGTTACTCAATAGGTCGGACCTACAATGAGCAGTTCTTC
CDR3 protein: CASSYSIGRTYNEQFF
clone size: once
J gene: TRBJ2-1
V gene: TRBV6-5
D gene: NA

CDR3 DNA: TGTGCCAGCAGCCCCGTTGGGGGCATCCCCACAGATACGCAGTATTTT
CDR3 protein: CASSPVGGIPTDTQYF
clone size: NA
J gene: TRBJ2-3
V gene: TRBV7-8
D gene: NA

CDR3 DNA: TGTGCCAGCACGGCATCGGGCCCCGGGGAGCTGTTTTTT
CDR3 protein: CASTASGPGELFF
clone size: few
J gene: TRBJ2-2
V gene: TRBV6-1
D gene: NA

CDR3 DNA: TGCAGTGCTAGGGTCCCACAGCCTAATCAGCCCCAGCATTTT
CDR3 protein: CSARVPQPNQPQHF
clone size: NA
J gene: TRBJ1-5
V gene: TRBV20-1
D gene: NA

CDR3 DNA: TGTGCCACCAGTGGGGGTGACATTCAGTACTTC
CDR3 protein: CATSGGDIQYF
clone size: NA
J gene: TRBJ2-4
V gene: TRBV24-1
D gene: NA

CDR3 DNA: TGTGCCAGCAGCCTTAGAACCGGGACAGTTGAAGCTTTCTTT
CDR3 protein: CASSLRTGTVEAFF
clone size: NA
J gene: TRBJ1-1
V gene: TRBV7-8
D gene: TRBD1

CDR3 DNA: TGCAGTGCTAGGGGTTCCGGCGGGAGAAGCAATGAGCAGTTCTTC
CDR3 protein: CSARGSGGRSNEQFF
clone size: once
J gene: TRBJ2-1
V gene: TRBV20-1
D gene: TRBD2

CDR3 DNA: TGTGCCAGCAGCTTGACAGGAGTCGGGACCTATGGCTACACCTTC
CDR3 protein: CASSLTGVGTYGYTF
clone size: NA
J gene: TRBJ1-2
V gene: TRBV7-2
D gene: NA

CDR3 DNA: TGTGCCGGCAGTGCCCCTGCTTGGGGGGGCAATCAGCCCCAGCATTTT
CDR3 protein: CAGSAPAWGGNQPQHF
clone size: NA
J gene: TRBJ1-5
V gene: TRBV6-1
D gene: NA

CDR3 DNA: TGTGCCAGCAGCTTAGCTCTGGGGGCTGTTTGGGCTTTCTTT
CDR3 protein: CASSLALGAVWAFF
clone size: NA
J gene: TRBJ1-1
V gene: TRBV11-2
D gene: NA

CDR3 DNA: TGTGCCAGCAGCTTAATTCAAGCGGGAGGGCTTAACACCGGGGAGCTGTTTTTT
CDR3 protein: CASSLIQAGGLNTGELFF
clone size: NA
J gene: TRBJ2-2
V gene: TRBV7-6
D gene: TRBD2

CDR3 DNA: TGTGCCAGCAGTCCCTGGATCAGCTCCTACAATGAGCAGTTCTTC
CDR3 protein: CASSPWISSYNEQFF
clone size: NA
J gene: TRBJ2-1
V gene: TRBV6-1
D gene: NA

CDR3 DNA: TGTGCCAGCAGTTATCCGGGACAGGGCACTGAAGCTTTCTTT
CDR3 protein: CASSYPGQGTEAFF
clone size: NA
J gene: TRBJ1-1
V gene: TRBV6-2/TRBV6-3
D gene: TRBD1

CDR3 DNA: TGTGCCAGCAGCTGGGTCCTCGAGGAGACCCAGTACTTC
CDR3 protein: CASSWVLEETQYF
clone size: NA
J gene: TRBJ2-5
V gene: TRBV7-8
D gene: NA